This T cell receptor beta chain was sequenced for a study of blood T cell repertoires in COVID-19. Study summary: The United States, Italy and Spain provided the acute and convalescent COVID-19 samples. The cDNA or gDNA used as material had been derived from T cells, B-cell-depleted T cells, or PBMCs.

Original methodology: For nucleated cells, counts were estimated from reference gene primer amplification. The table came from immunoSEQ multiplex PCR; TCRdb's copy has only in-frame clones and leaves some out. D and trimming were read from the DNA, whereas the V and J calls and clone size are those reported in that table. The sample contains approximately 250,000 clones, 84% of which appear only once. Per the germline V gene, CDR1 is SGHRS and CDR2 is YFSETQ. The CDR3 has 16 amino acids. V lost 2 bases, J lost 2 bases, and 5 bases stayed unmatched. The clonotype originates from a woman aged 40-49 years who had recovered from COVID-19. The rearrangement joins TRBV5-1 to TRBJ2-5; 11 positions agree with TRBD2. The sequencing input was peripheral blood. This chain's CDR3 is CASSFSGGAGQETQYF. The CDR3 bases are TGCGCCAGCAGCTTTAGCGGGGGGGCTGGGCAAGAGACCCAGTACTTC.